This entry features one T cell receptor beta chain sequence. Germline CDR1 reads LGHDT; CDR2 reads YNNKEL (reference sequence). This CDR3 spans 17 amino acids. V shed 1 base, J shed 3 bases, and the junction held 3 bases outside the gene matches. After extraction with the RNeasy kit, roughly 0.45 to 1 ug of the RNA was reverse transcribed using random hexamers. One entry per CDR3 protein, called by TCRdb with MiXCR from the immunoSEQ multiplex PCR reads. The sample lists 180,000 or so distinct CDR3 sequences; around 94% were seen once. The sample comes from a study of CD8 T cells in Susac syndrome. The chain has TRBV3-1 and TRBJ2-2; 12 nucleotides match TRBD2. The sample was CD4+ T cells from PBMCs. This receptor was identified in a human donor in good health. In DNA form, the CDR3 reads TGTGCCAGCAGCCAAGCTGGACTAGCGGGGTACACCGGGGAGCTGTTTTTT. Protein: CASSQAGLAGYTGELFF.